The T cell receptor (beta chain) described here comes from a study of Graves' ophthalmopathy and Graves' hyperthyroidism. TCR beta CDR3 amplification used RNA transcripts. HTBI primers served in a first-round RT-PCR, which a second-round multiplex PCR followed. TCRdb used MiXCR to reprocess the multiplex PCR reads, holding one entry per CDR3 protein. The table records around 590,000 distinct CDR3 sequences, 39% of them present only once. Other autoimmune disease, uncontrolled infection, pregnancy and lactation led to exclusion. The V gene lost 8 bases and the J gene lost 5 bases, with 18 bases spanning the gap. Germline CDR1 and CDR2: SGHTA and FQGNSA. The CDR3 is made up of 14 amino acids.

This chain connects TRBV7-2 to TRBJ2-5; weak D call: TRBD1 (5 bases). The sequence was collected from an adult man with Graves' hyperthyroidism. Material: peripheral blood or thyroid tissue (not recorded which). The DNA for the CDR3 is TGTGCCAGCTCATCCCAGGGATCCGGGGAGACCCAGTACTTC. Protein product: CASSSQGSGETQYF.